The 29 T cell receptor beta chains below all came from one sample that was sequenced in a study of technical replicates of blood from a few donors (dated by TCRdb to the late 2010s). The method behind the library was the immunoSEQ multiplex PCR assay. The clones in this table, taken by TCRdb from immuneACCESS, are in-frame only. Not every clone is retained; where verified, under half of the shortfall comes from an unresolved V gene, and the cause of the rest is unknown. This sample lists around 76,000 clones; 75% to 95% were detected once. The biggest ten clones account for 0.2% to 0.3% of the sample. The sample comprised T cells isolated from PBMCs. The receptors stem from a human donor in good health.

CDR3 protein: CASSTSGSSIYEQYF. The CDR3 DNA follows: TGTGCCAGCTCGACTAGCGGGAGCTCCATCTACGAGCAGTACTTC. The chain combines TRBV5-4 with TRBJ2-7; 12 bases line up with TRBD2. V trimming: 7 bases; J trimming: 3 bases; junction bases outside the gene matches: 8. The CDR3 runs 15 residues. CDR1 and CDR2 from the germline V gene are SGHNT and YYREEE (reference sequence).

In this sample, this clone turned up once. The chain couples TRBV29-1 to TRBJ1-1; a weak D match, TRBD1 (6 bases). V was shortened by 8 bases and J by 0 bases, with 13 bases between the two germline ends. Per the germline V gene, CDR1 is SQVTM and CDR2 is ANQGSEA. CDR3 length equals 13 residues. The CDR3 DNA is TGCAGCCTCCGGACAGACTTGAACACTGAAGCTTTCTTT. Its translation: CSLRTDLNTEAFF.

The chain combines TRBV14 with TRBJ2-5, with TRBD2 matching 7 bases. CDR3 length equals 14 residues. Germline V gene data show CDR1 as SGHDN and CDR2 as FVKESK. Trimming cost V 1 base and J 5 bases; bases outside gene matches: 4. Here the CDR3 DNA reads TGTGCCAGCAGCCAAGGACTAGCCCTGGAGACCCAGTACTTC. Its protein is CASSQGLALETQYF.

This chain links TRBV29-1 with TRBJ2-5; D gene uncertain. V lost 4 bases to trimming and J lost 2 bases, with 11 bases between them. CDR1 is SQVTM and CDR2 is ANQGSEA in the germline V gene. This CDR3 region has 13 residues. In DNA form, the CDR3 reads TGCAGCGTTGCTTACGGGTCTCAAGAGACCCAGTACTTC. It encodes CSVAYGSQETQYF.

The chain is built from TRBV2 and TRBJ2-7; possible D gene TRBD2, 6 bases. Germline CDR1 SNHLY, CDR2 FYNNEI. The CDR3 spans 13 residues. V was shortened by 5 bases and J by 6 bases, with 14 bases between the two germline ends. The CDR3, as DNA: TGTGCCAGCAGTCGTCTAACGCGGGGCGAGCAGTACTTC. Translating gives CASSRLTRGEQYF.

This rearrangement joins TRBV29-1 to TRBJ1-2, with a tentative D call TRBD1 (6 bases). With 1 base removed from V and 5 bases from J, the gap between germline ends came to 11 bases. The germline V gene has CDR1 SQVTM and CDR2 ANQGSEA. This CDR3 has 13 residues. The CDR3 protein is CSVEGQGIYGYTF. The CDR3, as DNA: TGCAGCGTTGAAGGGCAGGGGATATATGGCTACACCTTC.

The J gene is TRBJ2-7, the V gene TRBV6-5, with TRBD2 identical over 8 bases. Germline V gene lookup returns CDR1 MNHEY and CDR2 SVGAGI. With V trimmed by 4 bases and J by 0 bases, 5 bases remained unmatched. The CDR3 covers 15 residues. CDR3 sequence: CASSSLSGSSYEQYF. CDR3 sequence (DNA): TGTGCCAGCAGTTCCTTGAGCGGGAGCTCCTACGAGCAGTACTTC.

CDR3 bases: TGTGCCAGCAGCTCTACGTACAGGGAAGGCAATTCACCCCTCCACTTT. Translating gives CASSSTYREGNSPLHF. The V gene is TRBV5-4, the J gene TRBJ1-6; D may be TRBD1 (6 bases). Germline-derived CDR1 and CDR2 are SGHNT and YYREEE (reference sequence). Trimming took 3 bases from V and 7 from J, leaving 17 bases between them. The CDR3 length is 16 residues. Full variable domain (outside the CDR3, taken from reference TRBV5-4 and TRBJ1-6): ETGVTQSPTHLIKTRGQQVTLRCSSQSGHNTVSWYQQALGQGPQFIFQYYREEENGRGNFPPRFSGLQFPNYSSELNVNALELDDSALYLCASSSTYREGNSPLHFGNGTRLTVT.

The CDR3 nucleotides read TGCGCCAGCAGCCCAGTACCCGGACTAGCGGACACCGGGGAGCTGTTTTTT. Amino acids: CASSPVPGLADTGELFF. V and J are TRBV5-1 and TRBJ2-2; TRBD2 matches at 10 bases. Germline CDR1 SGHRS, CDR2 YFSETQ. This CDR3 is 17 amino acids long. V was clipped by 4 bases and J by 3 bases; unmatched bases: 9.

The chain uses TRBV19 and TRBJ2-7; 10 nucleotides match TRBD1. Germline V lookup: CDR1 LNHDA, CDR2 SQIVND (reference sequence). This CDR3 has 16 residues. V shed 4 bases, J shed 2 bases, and the junction held 8 bases outside the gene matches. The chain's CDR3 is CASSNLRQGAPYEQYF. For the CDR3, the DNA is TGTGCCAGTAGTAACCTCCGACAGGGGGCTCCCTACGAGCAGTACTTC.

This chain's CDR3 is CASTRQGSSGNTIYF. The DNA of the CDR3 is TGTGCCAGTACCCGCCAGGGGAGCTCTGGAAACACCATATATTTT. The chain couples TRBV19 to TRBJ1-3; weak D call: TRBD1 (6 bases). The length of the CDR3 is 15 residues. Deletions cut 7 bases from V and 0 bases from J, with 13 bases between. From germline, CDR1 is LNHDA and CDR2 SQIVND (reference sequence). Drawing the rest from reference TRBV19 and TRBJ1-3, the complete variable domain is DGGITQSPKYLFRKEGQNVTLSCEQNLNHDAMYWYRQDPGQGLRLIYYSQIVNDFQKGDIAEGYSVSREKKESFPLTVTSAQKNPTAFYLCASTRQGSSGNTIYFGEGSWLTVV.

The chain combines TRBV5-4 with TRBJ1-5, with TRBD1 as a possible D gene (5 bases). The V end was cut by 0 bases, the J end by 1 base, with 8 bases between. The CDR3 consists of 15 residues. Germline V lookup: CDR1 SGHNT, CDR2 YYREEE (reference sequence). CDR3 in amino acids: CASSLGKGSNQPQHF. Here the CDR3 DNA reads TGTGCCAGCAGCTTGGGGAAGGGGAGCAATCAGCCCCAGCATTTT.

The chain couples TRBV29-1 to TRBJ1-1; 11 bases are shared with TRBD1. Germline V gives CDR1 SQVTM, CDR2 ANQGSEA. V trimming: 0 bases; J trimming: 1 base; junction bases outside the gene matches: 7. There are 17 residues in the CDR3. Written as DNA, the CDR3 is TGCAGCGTTGAAGATCTGGGACAGGGGGGAGCGAACACTGAAGCTTTCTTT. It translates to CSVEDLGQGGANTEAFF. Looking up the rest from reference TRBV29-1 and TRBJ1-1 gives the full variable domain: SAVISQKPSRDICQRGTSLTIQCQVDSQVTMMFWYRQQPGQSLTLIATANQGSEATYESGFVIDKFPISRPNLTFSTLTVSNMSPEDSSIYLCSVEDLGQGGANTEAFFGQGTRLTVV.

This rearrangement joins TRBV18 to TRBJ1-1; D ambiguous. CDR3 length equals 15 residues. Germline-derived CDR1 and CDR2 are KGHSH and LQKENI. V was pared by 4 bases and J by 3 bases, with 15 bases between. CDR3: CASSQRTGSHTEAFF. Written as DNA, the CDR3 is TGTGCCAGCTCACAGCGTACGGGGTCCCACACTGAAGCTTTCTTT.

V is TRBV5-1 and J is TRBJ2-1; 7 nucleotides align to TRBD2. Germline-derived CDR1 and CDR2 are SGHRS and YFSETQ. This CDR3 comprises 13 residues. Trimming cost V 6 bases and J 8 bases; bases outside gene matches: 8. CDR3 in amino acids: CASTGLTPYEQFF. The CDR3, as DNA: TGCGCCAGCACGGGACTAACGCCGTATGAGCAGTTCTTC.

The chain recombines TRBV29-1 with TRBJ2-7; D gene unclear. The CDR3 is 13 amino acids. Trimming pared 1 base from V and 3 bases from J, leaving 10 bases between. The V gene's germline CDR1 is SQVTM and CDR2 ANQGSEA. In nucleotides, the CDR3 is TGCAGCGTTGAAGCCCCTCCCGGCTACGAGCAGTACTTC. Translated, it gives CSVEAPPGYEQYF.

V usage is TRBV19 and J usage is TRBJ1-5; perhaps TRBD1 as D (5 bases). V shed 3 bases and J shed 3 bases, with 12 bases lying between them. Germline CDR1 LNHDA, CDR2 SQIVND (reference sequence). The CDR3 is made up of 15 amino acids. The chain's CDR3 is CASSISVRVNQPQHF. CDR3 nucleotides: TGTGCCAGTAGTATTTCGGTCAGGGTCAATCAGCCCCAGCATTTT.

This clone came up a few times. This rearrangement joins TRBV2 to TRBJ2-1; 7 bases are a match to TRBD1. The CDR3 is made up of 15 amino acids. CDR1 SNHLY and CDR2 FYNNEI come from the germline V gene. J gave up 4 bases and V 5 bases, and 8 bases lay outside the gene matches. CDR3 loop: CASSSTGTVYNEQFF. CDR3 DNA: TGTGCCAGCAGTTCCACCGGGACAGTATACAATGAGCAGTTCTTC.

The chain is built from TRBV9 and TRBJ1-4; 10 bases agree with TRBD1. The junction had 6 bases not matched to a gene; V was cut back by 3 bases and J by 1 base. The CDR3 is 17 amino acids. Germline loops: CDR1 SGDLS, CDR2 YYNGEE. The CDR3 sequence: CASSDRQGARTNEKLFF. The CDR3 DNA sequence: TGTGCCAGCAGCGATAGACAGGGGGCACGAACTAATGAAAAACTGTTTTTT.

This rearrangement joins TRBV10-3 to TRBJ1-5, with TRBD1 matching 10 bases. Trimming removed 11 bases from V and 5 bases from J; junction bases left unmatched: 9. Germline V gene lookup returns CDR1 ENHRY and CDR2 SYGVKD. The CDR3 is made up of 14 amino acids. The CDR3, as DNA: TGTGCCTCGAGACAGGGGGCAGGGGATCAGCCCCAGCATTTT. This codes for CASRQGAGDQPQHF.

The rearrangement links TRBV5-1 to TRBJ2-7; weak D call: TRBD2 (6 bases). The CDR3 spans 11 residues. The germline gives CDR1 SGHRS, CDR2 YFSETQ. The V and J ends lost 3 bases and 7 bases respectively, with 8 bases between them. CDR3 loop: CASSSGREQYF. The DNA for the CDR3 is TGCGCCAGCAGCTCAGGGAGGGAGCAGTACTTC.

The gene calls are TRBV15 and TRBJ1-1; D gene uncertain. Germline V CDR1 and CDR2: LNHNV, YYDKDF (reference sequence). CDR3 length equals 16 residues. V lost 0 bases and J lost 0, with 11 bases in between. The CDR3 bases are TGTGCCACCAGCAGAGATCGGGAGGTTATGAACACTGAAGCTTTCTTT. The encoded protein is CATSRDREVMNTEAFF.

This rearrangement joins TRBV5-4 to TRBJ1-1, with 7 bases aligning to TRBD1. The CDR3 is 12 amino acids. V shed 0 bases and J 7 bases; nucleotides not matched to a gene: 0. Germline V gene lookup returns CDR1 SGHNT and CDR2 YYREEE (reference sequence). CDR3 bases: TGTGCCAGCAGCTTGGACAGGGGTGAAGCTTTCTTT. Protein sequence: CASSLDRGEAFF.

The rearrangement joins TRBV7-3 to TRBJ2-1, with TRBD1 identical over 8 bases. CDR3 length: 17 amino acids. Germline V CDR1 and CDR2: SGHTA, FQGTGA. V lost 5 bases, J lost 5 bases, and 14 bases stayed unmatched. Here the CDR3 reads CASSARQGPYKDNEQFF. CDR3 coding DNA: TGTGCCAGCAGCGCCCGACAGGGGCCGTATAAGGACAATGAGCAGTTCTTC.

This chain links TRBV4-1 with TRBJ2-7, with a tentative D call TRBD1 (6 bases). The germline V gene has CDR1 MGHRA and CDR2 YSYEKL. V lost 0 bases and J 2 bases, leaving 8 bases between the germline ends. CDR3 length: 14 amino acids. CDR3 region: CASSQEEGAYEQYF. The CDR3 bases are TGCGCCAGCAGCCAAGAAGAGGGGGCCTACGAGCAGTACTTC.

The rearrangement joins TRBV5-1 to TRBJ2-5; 8 bases fit TRBD2. The length of the CDR3 is 18 residues. V was pared by 0 bases and J by 5 bases, with 15 bases of the junction left unmatched. Germline CDR1 and CDR2: SGHRS and YFSETQ. Here the CDR3 reads CASSLGASGSITTETQYF. The CDR3 DNA sequence: TGCGCCAGCAGCTTGGGTGCTAGCGGGTCCATAACGACGGAGACCCAGTACTTC.

The table lists this clone with a count of one. V and J are TRBV28 and TRBJ1-2; 9 nucleotides align to TRBD1. This CDR3 contains 16 residues. Germline V gives CDR1 MDHEN, CDR2 SYDVKM. The V and J ends lost 5 bases and 4 bases, in that order; junction bases with no gene match: 11. CDR3 region: CASSGLTGGAGYGYTF. The CDR3 DNA reads as TGTGCCAGCAGTGGACTTACAGGGGGCGCGGGCTATGGCTACACCTTC.

V is TRBV7-9 and J is TRBJ1-1; D may be TRBD1 (6 bases). The germline V gene encodes CDR1 SEHNR and CDR2 FQNEAQ (reference sequence). The CDR3 is made up of 14 amino acids. The V end was cut by 6 bases, the J end by 0 bases, with 11 bases between. This CDR3 reads CASSTGTMNTEAFF. DNA of the CDR3: TGTGCCAGCAGTACAGGGACAATGAACACTGAAGCTTTCTTT.

The chain employs TRBV4-1 and TRBJ2-2; D unresolved. Trimming stripped 2 bases from V and 7 bases from J, with 11 bases between. Germline V gene data show CDR1 as MGHRA and CDR2 as YSYEKL. The CDR3 contains 14 residues. For the CDR3, the DNA is TGCGCCAGCAGCCAATCTCCTAGTCGCGGGGAGCTGTTTTTT. Translating it yields CASSQSPSRGELFF.